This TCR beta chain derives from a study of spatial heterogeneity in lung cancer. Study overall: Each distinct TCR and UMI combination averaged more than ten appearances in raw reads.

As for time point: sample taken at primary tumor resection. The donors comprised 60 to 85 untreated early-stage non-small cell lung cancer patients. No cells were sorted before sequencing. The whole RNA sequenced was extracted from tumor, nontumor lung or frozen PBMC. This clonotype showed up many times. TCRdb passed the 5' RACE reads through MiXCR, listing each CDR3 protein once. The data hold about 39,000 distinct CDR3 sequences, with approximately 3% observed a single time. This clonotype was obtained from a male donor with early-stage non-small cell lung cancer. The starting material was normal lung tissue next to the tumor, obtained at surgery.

The CDR3 region is CSARLDRYTDTQYF. The CDR3 coding sequence is TGCAGTGCTAGACTAGACCGTTACACAGATACGCAGTATTTT. V is TRBV20-1 and J is TRBJ2-3; no reliable D call. Germline V gene data show CDR1 as DFQATT and CDR2 as SNEGSKA (reference sequence). With 2 bases removed from V and 2 bases from J, the gap between germline ends came to 11 bases. This CDR3 is built from 14 residues.